A selection of T cell receptor beta chains follows, all from one sample in a study of CD4 T cells in relation to SARS-CoV-2 and coronaviruses. These receptors have no known antigen. TCRdb's table, derived via immunoSEQ multiplex PCR, lists solely in-frame clones and lacks some. The sample includes around 12,000 clones, around 80% of them seen just once. Material for sequencing was CD4+ T cells from PBMCs, cultured in vitro. Every receptor here comes from a human donor in good health. Each CDR3 is given with its conserved first and last residue. A D gene is named only where the DNA matches it firmly. Not all rows give a size; the values are once, few, many and, for expanded clones, a class.

D: TRBD2
size: once
V: TRBV6-2/TRBV6-3
J: TRBJ2-7
CDR3: CASSGTSGTSPNEQYF
DNA: TGTGCCAGCAGTGGGACTAGCGGGACCTCTCCCAACGAGCAGTACTTC

D: TRBD1
size: NA
V: TRBV6-5
J: TRBJ1-6
CDR3: CASRKRTGGASPHF
DNA: TGTGCCAGCAGAAAGCGGACAGGGGGCGCATCACCCCACTTT

D: TRBD2
size: few
V: TRBV19
J: TRBJ2-7
CDR3: CASSPPSGGPNEQYF
DNA: TGTGCCAGTAGCCCCCCTAGCGGGGGGCCCAACGAGCAGTACTTC

D: NA
size: NA
V: TRBV19
J: TRBJ1-5
CDR3: CASSIRGSNQPQHF
DNA: TGTGCCAGTAGTATCCGGGGTAGCAATCAGCCCCAGCATTTT

D: NA
size: few
V: TRBV19
J: TRBJ2-1
CDR3: CASKSWTAGYNEQFF
DNA: TGTGCCAGTAAAAGCTGGACAGCTGGCTACAATGAGCAGTTCTTC

D: TRBD2
size: NA
V: TRBV4-3
J: TRBJ2-3
CDR3: CASSQFLAGGPDTQYF
DNA: TGCGCCAGCAGCCAGTTCCTAGCGGGGGGGCCAGATACGCAGTATTTT

D: NA
size: NA
V: TRBV27
J: TRBJ1-1
CDR3: CASSLSSSSALNTEAFF
DNA: TGTGCCAGCAGTTTATCCTCGTCGTCCGCTCTGAACACTGAAGCTTTCTTT

D: NA
size: NA
V: TRBV3-1/TRBV3-2
J: TRBJ1-1
CDR3: CASSPRAQGAEAFF
DNA: TGTGCCAGCAGCCCCCGAGCCCAGGGCGCTGAAGCTTTCTTT

D: NA
size: once
V: TRBV2
J: TRBJ2-7
CDR3: CASVYRTGSASYEQYF
DNA: TGTGCCAGCGTGTATCGTACAGGGAGCGCCTCCTACGAGCAGTACTTC

D: TRBD1
size: NA
V: TRBV29-1
J: TRBJ1-2
CDR3: CSVEVGQGIYGYTF
DNA: TGCAGCGTTGAAGTGGGACAGGGGATTTACGGCTACACCTTC

D: TRBD2
size: few
V: TRBV5-1
J: TRBJ2-3
CDR3: CASSPPPRGDLYSRTDTQYF
DNA: TGCGCCAGCAGCCCCCCACCGCGGGGGGACTTATACTCCCGCACAGATACGCAGTATTTT

D: NA
size: NA
V: TRBV4-1
J: TRBJ1-1
CDR3: CASSYIMGRATEAFF
DNA: TGCGCCAGCAGTTACATCATGGGCAGGGCTACTGAAGCTTTCTTT

D: NA
size: few
V: TRBV19
J: TRBJ2-3
CDR3: CASSISVMDTQYF
DNA: TGTGCCAGTAGTATATCCGTCATGGATACGCAGTATTTT

D: NA
size: once
V: TRBV18
J: TRBJ2-7
CDR3: CASSPRRAWESGYEQYF
DNA: TGTGCCAGCTCACCAAGGAGGGCGTGGGAGTCCGGCTACGAGCAGTACTTC

D: NA
size: NA
V: TRBV20-1
J: TRBJ1-3
CDR3: CSAQHGNTIYF
DNA: TGCAGTGCCCAACACGGAAACACCATATATTTT

D: NA
size: NA
V: TRBV30
J: TRBJ2-3
CDR3: CAWETADTQYF
DNA: TGTGCCTGGGAGACAGCAGATACGCAGTATTTT

D: NA
size: NA
V: TRBV19
J: TRBJ1-2
CDR3: CASSLWTAGNYGYTF
DNA: TGTGCCAGTAGTTTATGGACGGCCGGGAACTATGGCTACACCTTC

D: NA
size: NA
V: TRBV19
J: TRBJ2-7
CDR3: CASSGTLYEQYF
DNA: TGTGCCAGTAGTGGGACACTCTACGAGCAGTACTTC

D: NA
size: NA
V: TRBV18
J: TRBJ2-5
CDR3: CASSQETQYF
DNA: TGTGCCAGCTCACAAGAGACCCAGTACTTC

D: NA
size: once
V: TRBV9
J: TRBJ1-6
CDR3: CASSPGNRASNSPLHF
DNA: TGTGCCAGCAGCCCGGGGAACAGGGCAAGTAATTCACCCCTCCACTTT

D: NA
size: NA
V: TRBV6-5
J: TRBJ1-2
CDR3: CASSSGRYGYTF
DNA: TGTGCCAGCAGTTCAGGGCGCTATGGCTACACCTTC

D: TRBD2
size: NA
V: TRBV4-1
J: TRBJ2-1
CDR3: CASSQEGLAEYNEQFF
DNA: TGCGCCAGCAGCCAAGAAGGCCTAGCGGAGTACAATGAGCAGTTCTTC

D: TRBD1
size: NA
V: TRBV3-1/TRBV3-2
J: TRBJ1-1
CDR3: CASSLQGAGEAFF
DNA: TGTGCCAGCAGCCTACAGGGGGCGGGGGAAGCTTTCTTT

D: NA
size: NA
V: TRBV29-1
J: TRBJ1-1
CDR3: CSATSGVGDTEAFF
DNA: TGCAGCGCCACCTCGGGGGTAGGAGACACTGAAGCTTTCTTT

D: TRBD1
size: NA
V: TRBV7-8
J: TRBJ1-1
CDR3: CASSSTGGAGTEAFF
DNA: TGTGCCAGCAGCTCGACAGGGGGCGCGGGCACTGAAGCTTTCTTT

D: TRBD2
size: NA
V: TRBV5-1
J: TRBJ2-1
CDR3: CASSLRGGNEQFF
DNA: TGCGCCAGCAGCTTACGGGGGGGCAATGAGCAGTTCTTC

D: TRBD2
size: NA
V: TRBV2
J: TRBJ2-3
CDR3: CASSRGLAGETDTQYF
DNA: TGTGCCAGCAGTCGGGGACTAGCGGGGGAAACAGATACGCAGTATTTT

D: TRBD2
size: few
V: TRBV2
J: TRBJ2-7
CDR3: CANSGTSYEQYF
DNA: TGTGCCAATTCCGGGACTAGCTACGAGCAGTACTTC

D: NA
size: NA
V: TRBV7-7
J: TRBJ2-1
CDR3: CASSLGIEDEQFF
DNA: TGTGCCAGCAGCTTAGGAATCGAGGATGAGCAGTTCTTC

D: NA
size: NA
V: TRBV7-2
J: TRBJ2-5
CDR3: CASSPRGHQETQYF
DNA: TGTGCCAGCAGCCCTCGGGGGCATCAAGAGACCCAGTACTTC

D: NA
size: large
V: TRBV20-1
J: TRBJ2-1
CDR3: CSASQAFGVDEQFF
DNA: TGCAGTGCTAGTCAAGCGTTCGGGGTGGATGAGCAGTTCTTC

D: NA
size: few
V: TRBV19
J: TRBJ1-5
CDR3: CASSIHGVGQPQHF
DNA: TGTGCCAGTAGTATTCATGGCGTAGGACAGCCCCAGCATTTT

D: NA
size: NA
V: TRBV11-2
J: TRBJ2-3
CDR3: CASSSYTTDTQYF
DNA: TGTGCCAGCAGCTCATATACCACAGATACGCAGTATTTT

D: TRBD1
size: NA
V: TRBV12-3/TRBV12-4
J: TRBJ2-7
CDR3: CASSRQGAYEQYF
DNA: TGTGCCAGCAGTCGACAGGGCGCCTACGAGCAGTACTTC

D: TRBD1
size: NA
V: TRBV7-3
J: TRBJ2-3
CDR3: CASSAQGGGTYTDTQYF
DNA: TGTGCCAGCAGCGCACAGGGGGGCGGGACGTACACAGATACGCAGTATTTT

D: NA
size: NA
V: TRBV19
J: TRBJ1-5
CDR3: CASSMGGSGGQPQHF
DNA: TGTGCCAGTAGTATGGGGGGGTCGGGGGGCCAGCCCCAGCATTTT

D: NA
size: NA
V: TRBV9
J: TRBJ2-3
CDR3: CASSVAGKDTQYF
DNA: TGTGCCAGCAGCGTAGCCGGGAAAGATACGCAGTATTTT

D: NA
size: NA
V: TRBV29-1
J: TRBJ2-3
CDR3: CSVDSSTDTQYF
DNA: TGCAGCGTTGACTCTAGCACAGATACGCAGTATTTT

D: NA
size: NA
V: TRBV5-1
J: TRBJ1-1
CDR3: CASSLDLGTSGAEAFF
DNA: TGCGCCAGCAGCTTAGATCTTGGGACTTCTGGCGCTGAAGCTTTCTTT

D: TRBD1
size: NA
V: TRBV19
J: TRBJ1-5
CDR3: CASSSGQGEHQPQHF
DNA: TGTGCCAGTAGTAGCGGACAGGGAGAACATCAGCCCCAGCATTTT

D: TRBD1
size: NA
V: TRBV3-1/TRBV3-2
J: TRBJ1-6
CDR3: CASSPGQDNSPLHF
DNA: TGTGCCAGCAGCCCGGGACAGGATAATTCACCCCTCCACTTT

D: NA
size: NA
V: TRBV28
J: TRBJ2-4
CDR3: CASSSGGKNIQYF
DNA: TGTGCCAGCAGTTCAGGAGGCAAAAACATTCAGTACTTC

D: NA
size: NA
V: TRBV5-1
J: TRBJ2-3
CDR3: CASSLDGTLSTDTQYF
DNA: TGCGCCAGCAGCTTGGACGGGACGCTTAGCACAGATACGCAGTATTTT

D: TRBD1
size: NA
V: TRBV7-3
J: TRBJ2-3
CDR3: CASSSKSPGQGGDTQYF
DNA: TGTGCCAGCAGCTCCAAATCCCCGGGACAGGGGGGAGATACGCAGTATTTT

D: TRBD2
size: NA
V: TRBV7-9
J: TRBJ2-7
CDR3: CASRPPGLAEGAYEQYF
DNA: TGTGCCAGCAGGCCCCCGGGACTAGCGGAAGGAGCCTACGAGCAGTACTTC

D: NA
size: once
V: TRBV27
J: TRBJ2-7
CDR3: CASMQGYEQYF
DNA: TGTGCCAGCATGCAGGGTTACGAGCAGTACTTC

D: TRBD1
size: NA
V: TRBV2
J: TRBJ2-3
CDR3: CASRGTGSRLTLDTQYF
DNA: TGTGCCAGCAGAGGGACAGGCTCTCGACTAACATTAGATACGCAGTATTTT

D: NA
size: NA
V: TRBV5-1
J: TRBJ2-3
CDR3: CASSFSWGVGHTDTQYF
DNA: TGCGCCAGCAGCTTCTCATGGGGTGTAGGCCACACAGATACGCAGTATTTT

D: NA
size: NA
V: TRBV6-2/TRBV6-3
J: TRBJ1-5
CDR3: CASSFPALTQHF
DNA: TGTGCCAGCAGTTTTCCGGCCTTGACCCAGCATTTT

D: NA
size: NA
V: TRBV25-1
J: TRBJ2-7
CDR3: CASSEYSARGDYEQYF
DNA: TGTGCCAGCAGTGAATACTCGGCCAGGGGGGATTACGAGCAGTACTTC

D: TRBD1
size: NA
V: TRBV18
J: TRBJ1-1
CDR3: CASSLQGGSNTEAFF
DNA: TGTGCCAGCTCACTCCAGGGGGGTTCCAACACTGAAGCTTTCTTT

D: TRBD1
size: once
V: TRBV30
J: TRBJ1-5
CDR3: CAWSPQGGQPQHF
DNA: TGTGCCTGGAGCCCCCAGGGGGGTCAGCCCCAGCATTTT

D: TRBD1
size: NA
V: TRBV20-1
J: TRBJ1-2
CDR3: CSASWDRGSAF
DNA: TGCAGTGCTAGTTGGGACAGGGGCTCCGCCTTC

D: NA
size: NA
V: TRBV2
J: TRBJ1-1
CDR3: CASSSQGNTEAFF
DNA: TGTGCCAGCAGCTCCCAGGGGAACACTGAAGCTTTCTTT

D: TRBD1
size: NA
V: TRBV19
J: TRBJ1-1
CDR3: CASSLDTQTGDTEAFF
DNA: TGTGCCAGTAGCCTCGATACCCAGACAGGGGACACTGAAGCTTTCTTT

D: NA
size: NA
V: TRBV19
J: TRBJ1-4
CDR3: CASSTDRRPSTNEKLFF
DNA: TGTGCCAGTAGTACGGACAGACGCCCTTCAACTAATGAAAAACTGTTTTTT

D: NA
size: NA
V: TRBV9
J: TRBJ1-4
CDR3: CASSVGVQATNEKLFF
DNA: TGTGCCAGCAGCGTTGGGGTCCAGGCAACTAATGAAAAACTGTTTTTT

D: NA
size: NA
V: TRBV6-5
J: TRBJ1-2
CDR3: CASSPLGQGYGYTF
DNA: TGTGCCAGCTCCCCCCTCGGGCAGGGCTATGGCTACACCTTC

D: TRBD2
size: NA
V: TRBV4-3
J: TRBJ2-3
CDR3: CASSLTSGGASTDTQYF
DNA: TGCGCCAGCAGCCTAACTAGCGGGGGGGCCAGCACAGATACGCAGTATTTT

D: NA
size: once
V: TRBV6-5
J: TRBJ1-4
CDR3: CASKLGVFNEKLFF
DNA: TGTGCCAGCAAACTGGGGGTTTTTAATGAAAAACTGTTTTTT